The 20 T cell receptor beta chains in this list originate from one sample, sequenced in a study of CD8+ T cells in alopecia areata listed by TCRdb under 2018. The library was made by the immunoSEQ multiplex PCR assay. RNA was extracted from all samples and reverse transcribed into cDNA, which served as template for TCR sequencing. The immuneACCESS repertoire file appears here via TCRdb, limited to in-frame rearrangements. These files lack a portion of the clones; in checked studies, under half of the deficit traces to unresolved V genes, and the cause of the others is not known. This sample is represented by about 160,000 clones; 45% to 60% of them were singletons. The top ten clones comprise roughly 7.5% of the sample. What was sequenced was CD4+ T cells sorted from blood. The receptors stem from a human donor with alopecia areata.

In its sample, this clone was seen a few times. One junction end does not reproduce the germline sequence, and a read error may be involved. The chain employs TRBV11-1 and TRBJ1-3; D might be TRBD1 (5 bases). The CDR3 runs to 11 residues. Germline loops: CDR1 SGHAT, CDR2 FQDESV (reference sequence). The CDR3 DNA reads TGTGCCAGCAGCTTTGAAAGGGGCCAGCCGTTT. This translates into CASSFERGQPF.

This clone has more than one count but fewer than ten. V gene TRBV7-6 combines with J gene TRBJ2-7; D is unclear. Germline V gene data show CDR1 as SGHVS and CDR2 as FNYEAQ. Between the trimmed V and J ends, which lost 4 bases and 2 bases, there was a span of 12 bases. CDR3 length: 14 amino acids. This CDR3 reads CASSSQGPTYEQYF. CDR3 in DNA: TGTGCCAGCAGCTCCCAAGGCCCAACCTACGAGCAGTACTTC.

The genes are TRBV4-2 and TRBJ2-7; 10 nucleotides match TRBD1. Germline assignment: CDR1 LGHNA and CDR2 YNFKEQ. J gave up 3 bases and V 4 bases, and 6 bases lay outside the gene matches. The CDR3 is 15 residues long. The CDR3 coding sequence is TGTGCCAGCAGCCCCCGGGACAGGGGCAACTACGAGCAGTACTTC. Translating it yields CASSPRDRGNYEQYF.

The V and J genes are TRBV29-1 and TRBJ2-7; 11 nucleotides agree with TRBD2. There are 14 residues in the CDR3. The junction had 6 bases not matched to a gene; V was cut back by 6 bases and J by 2 bases. The germline gives CDR1 SQVTM, CDR2 ANQGSEA. Written as DNA, the CDR3 is TGCAGCGTGGATCTAGCGGGAGGCGCCTACGAGCAGTACTTC. Translated, it gives CSVDLAGGAYEQYF.

The chain links TRBV5-1 to TRBJ1-2; 7 bases fit TRBD1. This CDR3 has 13 amino acids. With V trimmed by 5 bases and J by 6 bases, 7 bases remained unmatched. The germline CDR1 and CDR2 sequences are SGHRS and YFSETQ. For the CDR3, the DNA is TGCGCCAGCAGACCAGGGACAGTGGATGGCTACACCTTC. It yields the protein CASRPGTVDGYTF.

V gene TRBV5-1 combines with J gene TRBJ2-1; 12 bases match TRBD2. V lost 2 bases and J lost 9; bases outside the gene matches: 6. The CDR3 extends over 15 amino acids. Germline values: CDR1 SGHRS, CDR2 YFSETQ. This CDR3 is CASSLLTSGSGEQFF. The CDR3, as DNA: TGCGCCAGCAGCTTACTGACTAGCGGGAGTGGTGAGCAGTTCTTC.

In DNA form, the CDR3 reads TGCGCCAGCAGACCTCACAGGGACGGGACCCAGTACTTC. This gives the protein CASRPHRDGTQYF. This sequence joins TRBV5-1 and TRBJ2-5, with D perhaps matching TRBD1 (6 bases). The CDR3 runs 13 residues. The V gene lost 5 bases and the J gene lost 7 bases, with 15 bases spanning the gap. Looked up from germline, CDR1 is SGHRS and CDR2 is YFSETQ.

The gene calls are TRBV28 and TRBJ1-1; 7 positions agree with TRBD1. This CDR3 has 15 residues. Germline CDR1 and CDR2: MDHEN and SYDVKM. The J segment lost 6 bases and the V segment lost 2 bases, leaving 9 bases of the junction unmatched. CDR3 in amino acids: CASSLPVLGTAEAFF. In DNA form, the CDR3 reads TGTGCCAGCAGTTTACCCGTCTTAGGGACAGCTGAAGCTTTCTTT.

This clone was found a few times. V gene TRBV19 combines with J gene TRBJ1-5; TRBD1 is a possible D gene (5 bases). Looked up from germline, CDR1 is LNHDA and CDR2 is SQIVND (reference sequence). The CDR3 contains 13 residues. V lost 7 bases and J lost 6, with 13 bases in between. This CDR3 reads CASKSLQGQPQHF. CDR3 bases: TGTGCCAGTAAAAGCTTGCAGGGTCAGCCCCAGCATTTT.

DNA of the CDR3: TGTGCCAGCAGCTTAGACATCCCCCGCACAGATACGCAGTATTTT. This encodes CASSLDIPRTDTQYF. This chain connects TRBV5-4 to TRBJ2-3, with unresolved D. Per the germline V gene, CDR1 is SGHNT and CDR2 is YYREEE (reference sequence). CDR3 length equals 15 residues. The ends were cut back, 2 bases at V and 1 base at J, with 11 bases in the middle.

This clone was recorded a few times. CDR3 protein: CASSGYSNEKLFF. The CDR3 DNA follows: TGTGCCAGCAGCGGCTACTCAAATGAAAAACTGTTTTTT. This chain joins TRBV7-9 and TRBJ1-4; D remains ambiguous. The CDR3 consists of 13 residues. V lost 5 bases and J 5 bases, leaving 9 bases between the germline ends. Germline loops: CDR1 SEHNR, CDR2 FQNEAQ (reference sequence).

The V call is TRBV2, the J call TRBJ1-1; 9 bases map to TRBD1. Unmatched junction bases numbered 12, after V lost 7 bases and J lost 3 bases. Germline CDR1 is SNHLY and CDR2 is FYNNEI. The CDR3 has 16 amino acids. CDR3 DNA sequence: TGTGCCAGCAATCTACAGGGGGCGGCCTTGGACACTGAAGCTTTCTTT. This translates into CASNLQGAALDTEAFF.

CDR3 residues: CASSWAPPDYEQYF. CDR3 DNA: TGCGCCAGCAGCTGGGCCCCACCCGACTACGAGCAGTACTTC. The V gene is TRBV5-1, the J gene TRBJ2-7; no firm D call. Trimming removed 3 bases from V and 3 bases from J, with 13 bases in between. Germline V gene sequence: CDR1 SGHRS, CDR2 YFSETQ. This CDR3 spans 14 amino acids. Drawing the rest from reference TRBV5-1 and TRBJ2-7, the complete variable domain is KAGVTQTPRYLIKTRGQQVTLSCSPISGHRSVSWYQQTPGQGLQFLFEYFSETQRNKGNFPGRFSGRQFSNSRSEMNVSTLELGDSALYLCASSWAPPDYEQYFGPGTRLTVT.

The J gene is TRBJ2-6, the V gene TRBV5-1; 10 positions agree with TRBD1. V shed 3 bases, J shed 4 bases, and the junction held 4 bases outside the gene matches. Germline CDR1 reads SGHRS; CDR2 reads YFSETQ. This CDR3 region has 16 residues. The CDR3 sequence: CASSSGQGTGANVLTF. In DNA form, the CDR3 reads TGCGCCAGCAGCTCGGGACAGGGGACCGGGGCCAACGTCCTGACTTTC.

This chain joins TRBV7-9 and TRBJ2-5; D not resolved. V lost 5 bases and J lost 4, with 11 bases in between. The CDR3 is 13 residues long. CDR1 is SEHNR and CDR2 is FQNEAQ in the germline V gene (reference sequence). CDR3 loop: CASSGRSRETQYF. DNA for the CDR3: TGTGCCAGCAGCGGACGTTCTCGAGAGACCCAGTACTTC.

This clone was counted a few times. V gene TRBV2 combines with J gene TRBJ2-3, with TRBD2 matching over 8 bases. Germline values: CDR1 SNHLY, CDR2 FYNNEI. This CDR3 has 15 amino acids. The J segment lost 2 bases and the V segment lost 8 bases, leaving 9 bases of the junction unmatched. CDR3 DNA sequence: TGTGCCAGCGGGTCCACTAGCGGATACACAGATACGCAGTATTTT. Translating gives CASGSTSGYTDTQYF.

V gene TRBV30 combines with J gene TRBJ1-4; D may be TRBD1 (5 bases). There are 12 residues in the CDR3. V gave up 8 bases and J gave up 8 bases, with 15 bases separating them. Germline assignment: CDR1 GTSNPN and CDR2 SVGIG (reference sequence). The DNA of the CDR3 is TGTGCCACCTCCGGAGCAGGGGAAAAACTGTTTTTT. Protein: CATSGAGEKLFF.

V gene TRBV14 combines with J gene TRBJ1-1; D is undetermined. Germline V gene sequence: CDR1 SGHDN, CDR2 FVKESK. Trimming stripped 6 bases from V and 1 base from J, with 9 bases between. This CDR3 comprises 13 residues. The CDR3 nucleotides read TGTGCCAGCAGTACACAGACGAACACTGAAGCTTTCTTT. It specifies CASSTQTNTEAFF.

This clone was counted a few times. J is TRBJ2-1 and V is TRBV30; D is possibly TRBD2 (5 bases). Germline lookup yields CDR1 GTSNPN and CDR2 SVGIG (reference sequence). The length of the CDR3 is 11 residues. Trimming stripped 5 bases from V and 7 bases from J, with 9 bases between. CDR3 sequence (DNA): TGTGCCTGGGACACTAGAAATGAGCAGTTCTTC. Its protein is CAWDTRNEQFF.

J is TRBJ2-3 and V is TRBV30; TRBD1 aligns across 7 bases. This CDR3 spans 15 amino acids. From germline, CDR1 is GTSNPN and CDR2 SVGIG (reference sequence). The ends lost 4 bases at V and 2 bases at J; junction bases unmatched: 9. In DNA, the CDR3 is TGTGCCTGGACAACCGGGACAGTGGTCACAGATACGCAGTATTTT. It encodes CAWTTGTVVTDTQYF. The full variable domain, with the rest looked up from reference TRBV30 and TRBJ2-3, is SQTIHQWPATLVQPVGSPLSLECTVEGTSNPNLYWYRQAAGRGLQLLFYSVGIGQISSEVPQNLSASRPQDRQFILSSKKLLLSDSGFYLCAWTTGTVVTDTQYFGPGTRLTVL.